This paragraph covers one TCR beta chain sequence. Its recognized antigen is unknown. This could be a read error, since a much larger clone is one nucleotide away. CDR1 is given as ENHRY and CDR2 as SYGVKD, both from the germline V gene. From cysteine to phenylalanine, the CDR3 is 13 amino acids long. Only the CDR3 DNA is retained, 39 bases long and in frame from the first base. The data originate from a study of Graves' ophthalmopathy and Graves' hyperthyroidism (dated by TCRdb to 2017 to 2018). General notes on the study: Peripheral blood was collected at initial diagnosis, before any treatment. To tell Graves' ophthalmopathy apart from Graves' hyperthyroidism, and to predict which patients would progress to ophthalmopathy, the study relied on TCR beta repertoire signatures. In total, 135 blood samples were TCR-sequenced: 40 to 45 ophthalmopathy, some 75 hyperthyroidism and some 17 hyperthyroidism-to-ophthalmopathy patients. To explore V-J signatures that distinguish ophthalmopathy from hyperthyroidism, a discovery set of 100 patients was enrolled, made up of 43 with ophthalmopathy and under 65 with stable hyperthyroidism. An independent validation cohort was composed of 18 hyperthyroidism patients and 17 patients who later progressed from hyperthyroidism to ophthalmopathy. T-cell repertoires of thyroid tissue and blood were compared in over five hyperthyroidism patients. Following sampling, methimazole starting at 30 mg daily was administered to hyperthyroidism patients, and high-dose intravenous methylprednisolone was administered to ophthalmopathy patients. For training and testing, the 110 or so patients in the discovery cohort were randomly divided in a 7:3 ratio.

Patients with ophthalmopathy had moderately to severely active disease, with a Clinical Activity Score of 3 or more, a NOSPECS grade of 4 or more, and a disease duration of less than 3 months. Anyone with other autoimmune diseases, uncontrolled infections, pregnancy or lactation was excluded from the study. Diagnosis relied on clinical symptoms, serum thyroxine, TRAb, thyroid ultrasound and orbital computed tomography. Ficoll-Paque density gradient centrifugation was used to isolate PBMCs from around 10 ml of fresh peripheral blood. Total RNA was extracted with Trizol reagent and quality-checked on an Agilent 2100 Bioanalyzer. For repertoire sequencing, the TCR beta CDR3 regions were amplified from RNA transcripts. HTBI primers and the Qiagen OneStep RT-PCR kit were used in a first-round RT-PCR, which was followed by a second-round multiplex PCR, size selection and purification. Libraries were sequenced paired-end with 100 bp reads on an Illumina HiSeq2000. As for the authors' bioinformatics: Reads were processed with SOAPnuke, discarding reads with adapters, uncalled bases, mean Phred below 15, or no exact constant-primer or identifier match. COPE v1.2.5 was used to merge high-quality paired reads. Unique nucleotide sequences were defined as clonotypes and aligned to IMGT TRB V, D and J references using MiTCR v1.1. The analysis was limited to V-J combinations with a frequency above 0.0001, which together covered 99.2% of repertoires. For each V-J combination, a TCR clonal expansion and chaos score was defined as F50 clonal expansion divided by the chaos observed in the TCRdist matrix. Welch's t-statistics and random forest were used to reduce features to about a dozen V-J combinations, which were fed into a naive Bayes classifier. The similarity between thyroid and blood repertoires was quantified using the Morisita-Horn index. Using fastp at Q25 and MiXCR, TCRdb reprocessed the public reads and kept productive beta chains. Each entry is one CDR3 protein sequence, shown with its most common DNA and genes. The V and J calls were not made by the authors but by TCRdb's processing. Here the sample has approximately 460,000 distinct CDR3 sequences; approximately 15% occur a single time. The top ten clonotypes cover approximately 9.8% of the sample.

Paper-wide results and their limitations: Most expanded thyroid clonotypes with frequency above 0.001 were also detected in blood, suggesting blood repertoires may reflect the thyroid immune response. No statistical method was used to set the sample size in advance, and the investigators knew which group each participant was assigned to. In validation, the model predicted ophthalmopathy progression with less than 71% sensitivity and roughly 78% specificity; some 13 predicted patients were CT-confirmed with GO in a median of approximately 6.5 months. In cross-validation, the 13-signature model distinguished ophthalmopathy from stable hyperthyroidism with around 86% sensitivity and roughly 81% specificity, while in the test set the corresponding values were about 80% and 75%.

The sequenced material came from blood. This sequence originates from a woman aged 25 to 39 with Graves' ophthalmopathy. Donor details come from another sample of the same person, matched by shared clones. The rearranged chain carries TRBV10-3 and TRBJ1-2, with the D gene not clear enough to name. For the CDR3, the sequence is CSISDAGNYGYTF. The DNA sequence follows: TGTTCCATCAGTGATGCGGGGAACTATGGCTACACCTTC.